The sequence of this TCR beta chain was determined in a study of blood T cell repertoires in COVID-19. The CDR3 is made up of 14 amino acids. The V end was cut by 0 bases, the J end by 1 base, with 6 bases between. The germline V gene encodes CDR1 SGHTA and CDR2 FQGTGA. The repertoire was sequenced with immunoSEQ multiplex PCR; TCRdb's copy has only in-frame clones and lacks some. This table holds around 76,000 clones, approximately 89% found once. The chain carries TRBV7-3 and TRBJ1-1; possibly TRBD1 for D (5 bases). This clonotype was sampled from a man aged 80 or over with acute or convalescent COVID-19. Sequenced sample: peripheral blood. CDR3 nucleotide sequence: TGTGCCAGCAGCTTAACAGGGGCGAACACTGAAGCTTTCTTT. It specifies CASSLTGANTEAFF.